These T cell receptor beta chains were read from a single sample in a study of cytomegalovirus exposure and HLA in healthy donors. Libraries were prepared by immunoSEQ multiplex PCR; TCRdb keeps only in-frame clonotypes and omits some of them. The sample has 50,000 to 70,000 clones, over 55% seen once. The material sequenced was PBMCs. These receptor sequences come from a man in his forties or fifties in good health and CMV-seropositive. CDR3s include the opening cysteine and the closing phenylalanine or tryptophan. A D gene is named only where the DNA matches it firmly. Expanded clones get a size class; other rows say once, few or many, or leave the size out.

j_gene: TRBJ2-3; abundance: -; v_gene: TRBV2; d_gene: -; CDR3aa: CASSEEGGQYF; CDR3nt: TGTGCCAGCAGTGAAGAAGGGGGGCAGTATTTT
j_gene: TRBJ2-7; abundance: -; v_gene: TRBV23-1; d_gene: TRBD1; CDR3aa: CASSHKTGSHEQYF; CDR3nt: TGCGCCAGCAGTCACAAGACAGGGTCTCACGAGCAGTACTTC
j_gene: TRBJ2-7; abundance: -; v_gene: TRBV5-6; d_gene: TRBD1; CDR3aa: CASRPTGGAYEQYF; CDR3nt: TGTGCCAGCAGACCAACAGGGGGCGCCTACGAGCAGTACTTC
j_gene: TRBJ2-1; abundance: -; v_gene: TRBV13; d_gene: TRBD2; CDR3aa: CASSLAGGHKNEQFF; CDR3nt: TGTGCCAGCAGCCTGGCGGGGGGGCATAAAAATGAGCAGTTCTTC
j_gene: TRBJ2-1; abundance: -; v_gene: TRBV5-1; d_gene: -; CDR3aa: CASSLAGAYGNEQFF; CDR3nt: TGCGCCAGCAGCTTGGCAGGGGCCTACGGCAATGAGCAGTTCTTC
j_gene: TRBJ1-4; abundance: -; v_gene: TRBV7-9; d_gene: -; CDR3aa: CASSSHTTTNEKLFF; CDR3nt: TGTGCCAGCAGCTCTCACACAACAACTAATGAAAAACTGTTTTTT
j_gene: TRBJ1-6; abundance: -; v_gene: TRBV4-3; d_gene: TRBD1; CDR3aa: CASSQYSPGGRGSPLHF; CDR3nt: TGCGCCAGCAGCCAGTATTCACCAGGGGGCCGGGGTTCACCCCTCCACTTT
j_gene: TRBJ2-3; abundance: -; v_gene: TRBV6-4; d_gene: -; CDR3aa: CASSEWPGATDTQYF; CDR3nt: TGTGCCAGCAGTGAGTGGCCAGGCGCCACAGATACGCAGTATTTT
j_gene: TRBJ2-3; abundance: few; v_gene: TRBV7-9; d_gene: -; CDR3aa: CASSQSTDTQYF; CDR3nt: TGTGCCAGCAGCCAAAGCACAGATACGCAGTATTTT
j_gene: TRBJ2-4; abundance: -; v_gene: TRBV7-2; d_gene: TRBD1; CDR3aa: CASSPGQAIAKNIQYF; CDR3nt: TGTGCCAGCAGCCCAGGACAGGCTATAGCCAAAAACATTCAGTACTTC
j_gene: TRBJ1-5; abundance: -; v_gene: TRBV6-1; d_gene: -; CDR3aa: CASSDREDQPQHF; CDR3nt: TGTGCCAGCAGTGACCGGGAGGATCAGCCCCAGCATTTT
j_gene: TRBJ2-3; abundance: -; v_gene: TRBV7-8; d_gene: -; CDR3aa: CASSGAGTSTDTQYF; CDR3nt: TGTGCCAGCAGTGGGGCCGGGACTAGCACAGATACGCAGTATTTT
j_gene: TRBJ2-5; abundance: few; v_gene: TRBV30; d_gene: TRBD2; CDR3aa: CAWSVSSGGPKTQYF; CDR3nt: TGTGCCTGGAGTGTATCTAGCGGGGGGCCCAAGACCCAGTACTTC
j_gene: TRBJ1-6; abundance: -; v_gene: TRBV27; d_gene: TRBD1; CDR3aa: CASTILSDRGTSPLHF; CDR3nt: TGTGCCAGCACCATTCTGTCCGACAGGGGGACATCACCCCTCCACTTT
j_gene: TRBJ1-2; abundance: -; v_gene: TRBV30; d_gene: -; CDR3aa: CACTQGPRNYGYTF; CDR3nt: TGTGCCTGTACGCAGGGTCCTCGAAACTATGGCTACACCTTC
j_gene: TRBJ2-5; abundance: -; v_gene: TRBV5-4; d_gene: TRBD2; CDR3aa: CASSLERGHQETQYF; CDR3nt: TGTGCCAGCAGCTTGGAGCGGGGGCACCAAGAGACCCAGTACTTC
j_gene: TRBJ2-1; abundance: -; v_gene: TRBV29-1; d_gene: -; CDR3aa: CSVVDTGSYNEQFF; CDR3nt: TGCAGCGTTGTCGATACCGGCTCCTACAATGAGCAGTTCTTC
j_gene: TRBJ2-1; abundance: -; v_gene: TRBV4-2; d_gene: TRBD2; CDR3aa: CASSQRTSGGPKSSYNEQFF; CDR3nt: TGTGCCAGCAGCCAACGAACTAGCGGGGGGCCCAAAAGCTCCTACAATGAGCAGTTCTTC
j_gene: TRBJ2-7; abundance: -; v_gene: TRBV2; d_gene: TRBD2; CDR3aa: CASRRDYTYEQYF; CDR3nt: TGTGCCAGCAGAAGGGACTACACCTACGAGCAGTACTTC
j_gene: TRBJ1-2; abundance: -; v_gene: TRBV5-4; d_gene: -; CDR3aa: CAISLGNSIIGGYTF; CDR3nt: TGTGCCATCAGCTTGGGTAACAGTATTATCGGAGGCTACACCTTC
j_gene: TRBJ2-1; abundance: -; v_gene: TRBV5-1; d_gene: TRBD2; CDR3aa: CASSPRLAGDNEQFF; CDR3nt: TGCGCCAGCAGCCCTAGACTAGCGGGGGATAATGAGCAGTTCTTC
j_gene: TRBJ2-5; abundance: -; v_gene: TRBV11-3; d_gene: -; CDR3aa: CASSLGGLETQYF; CDR3nt: TGTGCCAGCAGCTTAGGAGGTTTGGAGACCCAGTACTTC
j_gene: TRBJ2-7; abundance: -; v_gene: TRBV5-1; d_gene: -; CDR3aa: CASSLDSAYEQYF; CDR3nt: TGCGCCAGCAGCTTGGACTCTGCCTACGAGCAGTACTTC
j_gene: TRBJ1-1; abundance: -; v_gene: TRBV5-1; d_gene: -; CDR3aa: CASRITGEDTEAFF; CDR3nt: TGCGCCAGCAGGATTACGGGGGAGGACACTGAAGCTTTCTTT
j_gene: TRBJ2-3; abundance: -; v_gene: TRBV2; d_gene: -; CDR3aa: CAGYSGDTDTQYF; CDR3nt: TGTGCCGGCTACTCAGGCGACACAGATACGCAGTATTTT
j_gene: TRBJ2-3; abundance: -; v_gene: TRBV11-2; d_gene: -; CDR3aa: CASSPGTDTQYF; CDR3nt: TGTGCCAGCAGCCCAGGCACAGATACGCAGTATTTT
j_gene: TRBJ1-4; abundance: once; v_gene: TRBV25-1; d_gene: TRBD1; CDR3aa: CATSPDRGLAVEKLFF; CDR3nt: TGTGCCACATCACCCGACAGGGGGCTAGCGGTTGAAAAACTGTTTTTT
j_gene: TRBJ1-6; abundance: -; v_gene: TRBV9; d_gene: -; CDR3aa: CASSVMELNSPLHF; CDR3nt: TGTGCCAGCAGCGTCATGGAGCTCAATTCACCCCTCCACTTT
j_gene: TRBJ1-5; abundance: few; v_gene: TRBV30; d_gene: -; CDR3aa: CAWSTYRGQPQHF; CDR3nt: TGTGCCTGGAGCACTTACCGGGGTCAGCCCCAGCATTTT